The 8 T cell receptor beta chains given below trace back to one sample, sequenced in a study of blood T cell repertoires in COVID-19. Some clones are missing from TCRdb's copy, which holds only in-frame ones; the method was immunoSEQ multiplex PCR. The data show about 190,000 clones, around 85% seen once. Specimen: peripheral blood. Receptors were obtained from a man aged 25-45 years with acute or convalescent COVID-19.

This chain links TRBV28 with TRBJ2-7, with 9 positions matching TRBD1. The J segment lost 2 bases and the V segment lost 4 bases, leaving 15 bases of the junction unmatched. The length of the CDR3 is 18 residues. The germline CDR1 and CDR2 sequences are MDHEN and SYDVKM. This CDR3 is CASSSIADRGMWAYEQYF. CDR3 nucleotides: TGTGCCAGCAGTTCAATCGCAGACAGGGGGATGTGGGCCTACGAGCAGTACTTC.

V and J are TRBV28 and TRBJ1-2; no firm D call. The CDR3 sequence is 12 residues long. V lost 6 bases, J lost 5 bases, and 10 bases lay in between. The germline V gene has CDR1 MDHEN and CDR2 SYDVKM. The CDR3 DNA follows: TGTGCCAGCAGGGGTGCGGGGTATGGCTACACCTTC. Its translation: CASRGAGYGYTF.

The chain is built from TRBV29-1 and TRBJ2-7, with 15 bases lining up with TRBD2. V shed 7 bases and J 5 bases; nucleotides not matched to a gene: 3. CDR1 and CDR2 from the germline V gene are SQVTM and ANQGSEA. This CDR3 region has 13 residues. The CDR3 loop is CSAGTSGRNEQYF. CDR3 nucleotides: TGCAGCGCAGGGACTAGCGGGAGGAACGAGCAGTACTTC.

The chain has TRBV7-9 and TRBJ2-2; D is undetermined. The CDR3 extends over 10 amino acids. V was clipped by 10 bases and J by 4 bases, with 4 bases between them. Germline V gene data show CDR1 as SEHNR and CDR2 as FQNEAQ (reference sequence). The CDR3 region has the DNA TGTGCCATATTCACCGGGGAGCTGTTTTTT. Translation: CAIFTGELFF.

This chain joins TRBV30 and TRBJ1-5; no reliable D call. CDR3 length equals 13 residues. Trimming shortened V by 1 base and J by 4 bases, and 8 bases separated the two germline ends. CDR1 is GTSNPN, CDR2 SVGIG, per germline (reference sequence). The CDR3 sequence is CAWSAGGNQPQHF. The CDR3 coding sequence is TGTGCCTGGAGTGCGGGAGGGAATCAGCCCCAGCATTTT. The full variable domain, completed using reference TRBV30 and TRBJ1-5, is SQTIHQWPATLVQPVGSPLSLECTVEGTSNPNLYWYRQAAGRGLQLLFYSVGIGQISSEVPQNLSASRPQDRQFILSSKKLLLSDSGFYLCAWSAGGNQPQHFGDGTRLSIL.

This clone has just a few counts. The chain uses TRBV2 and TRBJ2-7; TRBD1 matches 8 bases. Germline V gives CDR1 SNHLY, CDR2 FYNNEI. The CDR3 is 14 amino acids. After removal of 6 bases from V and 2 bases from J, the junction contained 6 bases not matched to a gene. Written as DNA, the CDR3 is TGTGCCAGCAGGAAAGACAGGGGTCCCTACGAGCAGTACTTC. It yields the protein CASRKDRGPYEQYF.

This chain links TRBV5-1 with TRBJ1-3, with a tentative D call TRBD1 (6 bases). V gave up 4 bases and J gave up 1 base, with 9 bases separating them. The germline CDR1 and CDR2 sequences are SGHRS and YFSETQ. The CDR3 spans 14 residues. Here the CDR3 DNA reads TGCGCCAGCAGCCTAGGACAGTCTGGAAACACCATATATTTT. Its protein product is CASSLGQSGNTIYF.

The CDR3 DNA reads TGTGCCAGCAGCTTAGGGCTAGCGGGAGGGGGTTACGAGCAGTACTTC. Its translation: CASSLGLAGGGYEQYF. This chain uses TRBV7-2 with TRBJ2-7; 12 bases align to TRBD2. This CDR3 has 16 residues. Per the germline V gene, CDR1 is SGHTA and CDR2 is FQGNSA. Losses at the gene ends were 1 base for V and 4 bases for J; bases not matched to a gene: 5. Full variable domain (missing parts from reference TRBV7-2 and TRBJ2-7): GAGVSQSPSNKVTEKGKDVELRCDPISGHTALYWYRQSLGQGLEFLIYFQGNSAPDKSGLPSDRFSAERTGGSVSTLTIQRTQQEDSAVYLCASSLGLAGGGYEQYFGPGTRLTVT.